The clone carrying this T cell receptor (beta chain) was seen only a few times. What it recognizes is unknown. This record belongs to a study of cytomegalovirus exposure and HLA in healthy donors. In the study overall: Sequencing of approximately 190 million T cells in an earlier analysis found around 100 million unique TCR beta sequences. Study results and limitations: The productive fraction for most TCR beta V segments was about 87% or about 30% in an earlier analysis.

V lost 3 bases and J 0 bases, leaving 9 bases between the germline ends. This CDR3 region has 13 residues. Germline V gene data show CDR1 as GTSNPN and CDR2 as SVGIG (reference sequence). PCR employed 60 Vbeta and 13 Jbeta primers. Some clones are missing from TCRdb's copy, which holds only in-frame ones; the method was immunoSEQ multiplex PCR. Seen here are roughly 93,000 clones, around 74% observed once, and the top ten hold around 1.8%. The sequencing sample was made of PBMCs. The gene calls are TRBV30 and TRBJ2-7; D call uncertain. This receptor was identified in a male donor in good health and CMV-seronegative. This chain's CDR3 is CAWRFTSSYEQYF. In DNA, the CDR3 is TGTGCCTGGAGGTTCACGAGCTCCTACGAGCAGTACTTC.